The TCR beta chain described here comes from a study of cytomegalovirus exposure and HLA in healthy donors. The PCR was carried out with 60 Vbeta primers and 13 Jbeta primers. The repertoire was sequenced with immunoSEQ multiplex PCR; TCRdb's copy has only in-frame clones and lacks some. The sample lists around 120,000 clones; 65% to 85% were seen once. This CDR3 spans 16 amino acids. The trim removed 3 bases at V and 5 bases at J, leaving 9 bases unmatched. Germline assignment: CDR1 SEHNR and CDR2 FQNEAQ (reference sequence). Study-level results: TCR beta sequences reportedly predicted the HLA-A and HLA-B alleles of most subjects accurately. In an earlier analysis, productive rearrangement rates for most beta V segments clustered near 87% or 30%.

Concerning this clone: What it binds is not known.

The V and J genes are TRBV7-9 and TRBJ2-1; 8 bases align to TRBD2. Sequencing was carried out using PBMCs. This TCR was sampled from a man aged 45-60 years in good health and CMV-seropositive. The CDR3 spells CASSLGSGSGHNEQFF. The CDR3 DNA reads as TGTGCCAGCAGCTTGGGAAGCGGGAGTGGACACAATGAGCAGTTCTTC. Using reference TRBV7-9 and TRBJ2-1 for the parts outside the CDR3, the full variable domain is DTGVSQNPRHKITKRGQNVTFRCDPISEHNRLYWYRQTLGQGPEFLTYFQNEAQLEKSRLLSDRFSAERPKGSFSTLEIQRTEQGDSAMYLCASSLGSGSGHNEQFFGPGTRLTVL.